This T cell receptor beta chain was captured by sequencing in a study of blood T cell repertoires in COVID-19. Study context: Samples representing acute and convalescent COVID-19 were sourced from the United States, Italy and Spain. The cDNA or gDNA used as material had been derived from T cells, B-cell-depleted T cells, or PBMCs.

Germline V gene lookup returns CDR1 MDHEN and CDR2 SYDVKM. The V and J ends lost 6 bases and 5 bases respectively, with 10 bases between them. This CDR3 contains 12 residues. Original handling: Counts of nucleated cells, estimated from reference gene primer amplification, were obtained. Assay used: immunoSEQ multiplex PCR; TCRdb lists only in-frame clones, some missing. The V and J calls and the clone size are those of that table, but D and trimming were determined from the DNA. The sample records tens of thousands of clones, 85% to 90% being singletons. The sample was peripheral blood. This TCR was recovered from an older woman with COVID-19, enrolled during active disease. The chain is built from TRBV28 and TRBJ1-1; D is unresolved. The DNA for the CDR3 is TGTGCCAGCAGGGGTGGGCAAACTGAAGCTTTCTTT. It translates to CASRGGQTEAFF.